A selection of T cell receptor beta chains follows, all from one sample in a study of blood T cell repertoires in COVID-19. TCRdb keeps only in-frame clones here, not all; method: immunoSEQ multiplex PCR. Found here are over 30,000 clones, about 92% of them singletons; the top ten hold approximately 19%. Sample: peripheral blood. The origin of the receptors is a man at least 80 years old with acute or convalescent COVID-19. CDR3s include the opening cysteine and the closing phenylalanine or tryptophan. D genes are given only for firm matches. Rows give clone size only sometimes, using once, few, many, or a class for an expanded clone.

J gene	V gene	D gene	clone size	CDR3 protein	CDR3 DNA
TRBJ2-3	TRBV6-4	TRBD2	.	CASSLTSGGAADTQYF	TGTGCCAGCAGCCTTACTAGCGGGGGGGCTGCAGATACGCAGTATTTT
TRBJ1-5	TRBV5-1	.	once	CASSFTADQPQHF	TGCGCCAGCAGCTTTACAGCCGATCAGCCCCAGCATTTT
TRBJ2-1	TRBV18	.	.	CASSPRGGGFGSYNEQFF	TGTGCCAGCTCACCACGGGGAGGGGGATTCGGCTCCTACAATGAGCAGTTCTTC
TRBJ1-6	TRBV5-5	.	.	CASSLAAVNRASPLHF	TGTGCCAGCAGTTTAGCTGCCGTCAACAGGGCCTCACCCCTCCACTTT
TRBJ1-5	TRBV5-6	TRBD1	once	CASSLGTGDFQPQHF	TGTGCCAGCAGTTTAGGGACAGGGGACTTTCAGCCCCAGCATTTT
TRBJ2-1	TRBV29-1	TRBD1	.	CSALRQGRGEGFF	TGCAGCGCCCTCCGACAGGGAAGGGGAGAGGGGTTCTTC
TRBJ1-6	TRBV28	.	.	CASSLIGLGQYNSPLHF	TGTGCCAGCAGTTTAATCGGCTTGGGGCAGTATAATTCACCCCTCCACTTT
TRBJ2-7	TRBV5-8	.	.	CASWTERTYEQYF	TGTGCCAGCTGGACTGAGCGTACCTACGAGCAGTACTTC
TRBJ1-5	TRBV19	.	.	CASTPGTLQQPQHF	TGTGCCAGTACTCCCGGGACACTGCAGCAGCCCCAGCATTTT
TRBJ2-2	TRBV5-1	TRBD1	once	CASSWDRPNTGELFF	TGCGCCAGCAGCTGGGACAGACCAAACACCGGGGAGCTGTTTTTT
TRBJ1-6	TRBV7-9	.	.	CASSLYFNSPLHF	TGTGCCAGCAGCTTATATTTCAATTCACCCCTCCACTTT
TRBJ1-2	TRBV24-1	.	.	CATSDFRGGYTF	TGTGCCACCAGTGATTTTAGGGGCGGCTACACCTTC
TRBJ1-5	TRBV3-1/TRBV3-2	.	.	CASSSSLTGQPQHF	TGTGCCAGCAGCTCCTCCCTGACGGGGCAGCCCCAGCATTTT
TRBJ1-3	TRBV30	TRBD1	few	CAQMDRVRGNTIYF	TGTGCCCAGATGGACAGGGTCAGGGGAAACACCATATATTTT
TRBJ1-6	TRBV7-8	.	.	CASSSAAYNSPLHF	TGTGCCAGCAGTTCCGCGGCCTATAATTCACCCCTCCACTTT
TRBJ1-6	TRBV5-4	.	.	CASSMGAPQTPSPLHF	TGTGCCAGCAGCATGGGGGCCCCTCAGACCCCCTCACCCCTCCACTTT
TRBJ2-2	TRBV19	.	.	CASSPNRGGTGELFF	TGTGCCAGTAGCCCCAATAGGGGGGGCACCGGGGAGCTGTTTTTT
TRBJ1-2	TRBV7-2	TRBD1	once	CASSSTGTGVNYGYTF	TGTGCCAGCAGCTCTACAGGGACAGGAGTTAACTATGGCTACACCTTC
TRBJ1-5	TRBV6-2/TRBV6-3	.	.	CASSYRGGSQPQHF	TGTGCCAGCAGTTACAGGGGGGGGAGTCAGCCCCAGCATTTT
TRBJ1-1	TRBV3-1/TRBV3-2	TRBD1	.	CASSQRQGWGAFF	TGTGCCAGCAGCCAACGACAGGGGTGGGGAGCTTTCTTT
TRBJ2-2	TRBV3-1/TRBV3-2	TRBD2	.	CASSQVFASGGASNTGELFF	TGTGCCAGCAGCCAAGTTTTCGCCTCGGGGGGAGCATCGAACACCGGGGAGCTGTTTTTT
TRBJ1-1	TRBV2	.	.	CASSVSRGNTEAFF	TGTGCCAGCAGTGTATCTAGGGGGAACACTGAAGCTTTCTTT
TRBJ1-6	TRBV5-1	.	.	CASSLDFTGLDSPLHF	TGCGCCAGCAGCTTGGATTTCACAGGTCTGGATTCACCCCTCCACTTT
TRBJ2-3	TRBV4-2	TRBD2	.	CASSQPISGGLTDTQYF	TGTGCCAGCAGCCAACCTATTAGCGGGGGGCTGACAGATACGCAGTATTTT
TRBJ1-1	TRBV2	TRBD1	.	CASEVRQGGNTEAFF	TGTGCCAGCGAGGTTAGACAGGGGGGGAACACTGAAGCTTTCTTT
TRBJ2-1	TRBV7-6	TRBD2	.	CASSPGLPYYNEQFF	TGTGCCAGCAGCCCGGGACTACCATACTACAATGAGCAGTTCTTC
TRBJ1-2	TRBV19	.	.	CASSIGANYGYTF	TGTGCCAGTAGTATTGGGGCCAACTATGGCTACACCTTC
TRBJ2-2	TRBV14	TRBD2	.	CASSQTSGGRGELFF	TGTGCCAGCAGCCAAACTTCGGGGGGTAGAGGGGAGCTGTTTTTT
TRBJ2-7	TRBV28	.	.	CASSLSHYEQYF	TGTGCCAGCAGTTTATCCCACTACGAGCAGTACTTC
TRBJ1-1	TRBV6-5	.	.	CASPGQTQDTEAFF	TGTGCCAGCCCAGGCCAGACCCAGGACACTGAAGCTTTCTTT
TRBJ1-4	TRBV14	TRBD1	.	CASSRTGRGATNEKLFF	TGTGCCAGCAGCCGGACAGGGAGGGGAGCAACTAATGAAAAACTGTTTTTT
TRBJ1-1	TRBV12-3/TRBV12-4	.	.	CASSRTGVTEAFF	TGTGCCAGCAGTCGGACTGGGGTCACTGAAGCTTTCTTT
TRBJ2-3	TRBV5-1	.	.	CASSVQGTDTQYF	TGCGCCAGCAGCGTGCAGGGCACAGATACGCAGTATTTT
TRBJ2-7	TRBV10-3	.	.	CAISAGVIAYEQYF	TGTGCCATCAGTGCAGGTGTGATTGCCTACGAGCAGTACTTC
TRBJ2-1	TRBV9	TRBD2	few	CASSPRVAGGRDEQFF	TGTGCCAGCAGCCCCCGCGTAGCGGGGGGGCGGGATGAGCAGTTCTTC
TRBJ1-6	TRBV6-2/TRBV6-3	TRBD1	.	CASSPGTGNRNSPLHF	TGTGCCAGCAGCCCTGGGACAGGCAATCGTAATTCACCCCTCCACTTT
TRBJ2-2	TRBV27	.	.	CASSLLGSPNTGELFF	TGTGCCAGCAGTTTATTGGGGAGCCCGAACACCGGGGAGCTGTTTTTT
TRBJ1-6	TRBV9	.	.	CASSVEAGRNSPLHF	TGTGCCAGCAGCGTAGAGGCGGGGAGAAATTCACCCCTCCACTTT
TRBJ2-6	TRBV7-3	TRBD1	.	CASSLTSRTGEFTGANVLTF	TGTGCCAGCAGCTTAACTTCGAGGACAGGGGAGTTTACTGGGGCCAACGTCCTGACTTTC